This T cell receptor (beta chain) was obtained from a study of T cell repertoires in cytomegalovirus infection. Study-level information: From public TCR beta signatures came an indication of both CMV infection and matching HLA type. General observations from the study: HLA-C-restricted TCR beta clonotypes specific for CMV led the ex vivo response.

There are a few counts of this clonotype. Its target is unknown. Germline values: CDR1 SQVTM, CDR2 ANQGSEA. The CDR3 totals 11 residues. Deletions cut 4 bases from V and 9 bases from J, with 12 bases between. TCRdb re-derived calls from the reads in MiXCR, one entry per CDR3 protein. Here the sample spans around 250,000 distinct CDR3 sequences, more than 15% being singletons. The V and J genes are TRBV29-1 and TRBJ1-1, with a tentative D call TRBD1 (5 bases). The receptor was derived from a human donor in good health (CMV status not recorded). Some clones in this sample may be carry-over from other donors' samples. Sequencing was performed on CD8+ T cells from PBMCs. This CDR3 is CSVGGRWKAFF. The DNA for the CDR3 is TGCAGCGTTGGGGGACGGTGGAAAGCTTTCTTT.